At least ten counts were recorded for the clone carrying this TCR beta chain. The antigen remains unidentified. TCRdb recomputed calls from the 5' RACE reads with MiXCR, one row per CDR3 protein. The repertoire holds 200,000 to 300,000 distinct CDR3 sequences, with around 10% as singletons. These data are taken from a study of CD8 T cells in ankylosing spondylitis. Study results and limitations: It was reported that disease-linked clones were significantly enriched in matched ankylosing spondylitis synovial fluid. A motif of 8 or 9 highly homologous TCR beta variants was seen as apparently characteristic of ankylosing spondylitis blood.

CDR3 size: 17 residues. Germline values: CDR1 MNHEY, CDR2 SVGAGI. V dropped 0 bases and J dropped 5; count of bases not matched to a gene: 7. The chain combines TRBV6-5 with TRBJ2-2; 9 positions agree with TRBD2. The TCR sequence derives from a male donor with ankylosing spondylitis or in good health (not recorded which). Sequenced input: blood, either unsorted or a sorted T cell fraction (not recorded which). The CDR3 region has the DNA TGTGCCAGCAGTTACTCGACGGCTAGCGGGGATACCGGGGAGCTGTTTTTT. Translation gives CASSYSTASGDTGELFF.